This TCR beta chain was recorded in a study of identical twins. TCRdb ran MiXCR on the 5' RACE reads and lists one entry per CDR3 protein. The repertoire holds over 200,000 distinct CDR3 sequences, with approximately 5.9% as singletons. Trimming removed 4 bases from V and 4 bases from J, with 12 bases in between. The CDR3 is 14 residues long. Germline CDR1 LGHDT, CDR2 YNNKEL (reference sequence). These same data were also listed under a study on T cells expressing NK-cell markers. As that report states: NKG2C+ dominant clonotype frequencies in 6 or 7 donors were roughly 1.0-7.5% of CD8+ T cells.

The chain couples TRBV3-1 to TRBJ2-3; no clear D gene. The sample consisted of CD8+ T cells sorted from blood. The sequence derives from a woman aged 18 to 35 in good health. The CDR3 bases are TGTGCCAGCAGCCCCTTACTCGTGCCAGATACGCAGTATTTT. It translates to CASSPLLVPDTQYF.